The sequence of this T cell receptor (beta chain) was determined in a study of cytomegalovirus exposure and HLA in healthy donors. Study-wide points: Near-uniform donor sequencing depth was presumed by presence/absence analyses. Productive status was seen about 90% or about 30% of the time for most TCR beta V segments in an earlier analysis. On later analysis, the bulk of CMV-associated TCR beta chains appeared to be HLA-restricted.

As for this clone: Its target is unknown.

The PCR ran on 60 Vbeta and 13 Jbeta primers. Sequencing used immunoSEQ multiplex PCR; TCRdb keeps in-frame clones, though not all of them. Of around 150,000 clones listed, about 72% were seen once; the top ten hold about 4.1%. The sequenced sample consisted of PBMCs. This TCR was recovered from a man aged 55 to 70 in good health and CMV-seronegative.

The CDR3 loop is CASSSDRGKETQYF. Here the CDR3 DNA reads TGTGCCAGCTCATCGGACAGGGGTAAAGAGACCCAGTACTTC. This rearrangement joins TRBV18 to TRBJ2-5; 9 bases map to TRBD1. V gave up 5 bases and J gave up 3 bases; unmatched junction bases: 4. The V gene's germline CDR1 is KGHSH and CDR2 LQKENI. The CDR3 sequence is 14 residues long.